Shown below are 15 T cell receptor beta chains from a single sample sequenced in a study of blood T cells in healthy people across ages. The use of a sample-barcoded 5' primer and a J-beta primer mix characterized a second PCR of roughly 7 to 11 cycles. TCRdb re-derived calls from the 5' RACE reads in MiXCR, one entry per CDR3 protein. This sample has more than 700,000 distinct CDR3 sequences, with 35% to 50% found just once. Material: blood. The receptors stem from a man older than 75 in good health.

V and J are TRBV7-2 and TRBJ2-7; a possible D gene is TRBD1 (6 bases). The CDR3 extends over 14 amino acids. Trimming removed 6 bases from V and 7 bases from J, with 19 bases in between. Germline-derived CDR1 and CDR2 are SGHTA and FQGNSA. This CDR3 reads CASSVNRADGEQYF. CDR3 sequence (DNA): TGTGCCAGCAGTGTCAACAGGGCGGATGGAGAGCAGTACTTC.

This clonotype has just a few counts. The rearrangement links TRBV3-1 to TRBJ1-2; a possible D gene is TRBD1 (6 bases). The germline V and J ends were trimmed by 4 bases and 4 bases, with 10 bases remaining between them. This CDR3 is built from 13 residues. CDR1 is LGHDT and CDR2 is YNNKEL in the germline V gene (reference sequence). The CDR3 nucleotides are TGTGCCAGCAGCCTTGACAGGAGCTATGGCTACACCTTC. Translated, it gives CASSLDRSYGYTF.

This clonotype showed up many times. The genes are TRBV9 and TRBJ2-1; D unresolved. The CDR3 is made up of 13 amino acids. CDR1 SGDLS and CDR2 YYNGEE come from the germline V gene. V was pared by 0 bases and J by 5 bases, with 6 bases between. The CDR3 DNA reads TGTGCCAGCAGCGTAGCTTTTAACAATGAGCAGTTCTTC. Translation: CASSVAFNNEQFF.

This chain connects TRBV7-2 to TRBJ2-7; 8 positions agree with TRBD1. This CDR3 has 14 amino acids. V lost 5 bases and J lost 5; bases outside the gene matches: 8. Germline CDR1 is SGHTA and CDR2 is FQGNSA. The CDR3 nucleotides read TGTGCCAGCAGCCCGCGGACAGGGCTGGACGAGCAGTACTTC. It encodes CASSPRTGLDEQYF.

This clonotype was seen more than once but under ten times. The chain combines TRBV12-3 or TRBV12-4 with TRBJ2-3, with D perhaps TRBD1 (6 bases). V was shortened by 5 bases and J by 11 bases, with 20 bases between the two germline ends. The CDR3 is made up of 14 amino acids. The CDR3 spells CASSVRGSTDVQYF. DNA for the CDR3: TGTGCCAGCAGTGTGAGGGGGAGCACAGATGTGCAGTATTTT.

The J gene is TRBJ2-7, the V gene TRBV5-1; 11 bases align to TRBD2. Per germline, CDR1 SGHRS and CDR2 YFSETQ. V lost 6 bases, J lost 0 bases, and 8 bases stayed unmatched. The CDR3 covers 16 residues. The DNA of the CDR3 is TGCGCCAGCACCCGGGGACTAGCGGAAAACTCCTACGAGCAGTACTTC. This sequence encodes CASTRGLAENSYEQYF.

Notes on this clonotype: Just one base apart from a much larger clone, this may be a read error. The V call is TRBV20-1, the J call TRBJ2-5; 13 bases fit TRBD2. CDR1 DFQATT and CDR2 SNEGSKA come from the germline V gene (reference sequence). This CDR3 has 15 amino acids. The CDR3 loop is CCARSGTSGIETQYF. The CDR3 region has the DNA TGCTGTGCTAGATCTGGGACTAGCGGGATAGAGACCCAGTACTTC.

The V gene is TRBV4-3, the J gene TRBJ2-6; TRBD1 might be the D (5 bases). Trimming removed 4 bases at V and 1 base at J, with 11 bases between. CDR1 is LGHNA, CDR2 YSLEER, per germline. The CDR3 runs to 16 residues. This CDR3 is CASSPRVGSGANVLTF. CDR3 coding DNA: TGCGCCAGCAGCCCCAGGGTAGGGTCTGGGGCCAACGTCCTGACTTTC.

The chain is built from TRBV5-1 and TRBJ2-7, with D hard to call. TRBJ2-5 matches the DNA end more closely, so the J call is doubtful. CDR3 length equals 14 residues. Germline V gene lookup returns CDR1 SGHRS and CDR2 YFSETQ. The CDR3 coding sequence is TGCGCCAGCGGCCCCTACACCCCAACGGAGACCCAGTACTTC. Translating gives CASGPYTPTETQYF.

This chain connects TRBV12-3 or TRBV12-4 to TRBJ1-1, with D uncertain. The length of the CDR3 is 14 residues. The ends were cut back, 5 bases at V and 4 bases at J, with 14 bases in the middle. The CDR3 DNA follows: TGTGCCAGCAGTCTCGGGGTTTCCAGCACTGAAGCTTTCTTT. Protein sequence: CASSLGVSSTEAFF.

This chain joins TRBV25-1 and TRBJ1-4, with unresolved D. The CDR3 contains 14 residues. Germline V CDR1 and CDR2: MGHDK, SYGVNS. V lost 7 bases and J 8 bases, leaving 17 bases between the germline ends. The CDR3 nucleotides are TGTGCCAGCAAGGAGACCCTCTATGGGGAAAAACTGTTTTTT. Translating gives CASKETLYGEKLFF. Together with reference TRBV25-1 and TRBJ1-4, the CDR3 gives the full variable domain: EADIYQTPRYLVIGTGKKITLECSQTMGHDKMYWYQQDPGMELHLIHYSYGVNSTEKGDLSSESTVSRIRTEHFPLTLESARPSHTSQYLCASKETLYGEKLFFGSGTQLSVL.

This clonotype has just a few counts. This rearrangement joins TRBV7-2 to TRBJ2-3, with TRBD2 matching 7 bases. The CDR3 is 18 amino acids. The junction had 10 bases not matched to a gene; V was cut back by 1 base and J by 0 bases. The V gene's germline CDR1 is SGHTA and CDR2 FQGNSA. CDR3 nucleotide sequence: TGTGCCAGCAGCTTAGTTTTTGCGGGAGTCGCTAGCACAGATACGCAGTATTTT. This gives the protein CASSLVFAGVASTDTQYF. Filled out from reference TRBV7-2 and TRBJ2-3, the complete variable domain reads GAGVSQSPSNKVTEKGKDVELRCDPISGHTALYWYRQSLGQGLEFLIYFQGNSAPDKSGLPSDRFSAERTGGSVSTLTIQRTQQEDSAVYLCASSLVFAGVASTDTQYFGPGTRLTVL.

V gene TRBV24-1 combines with J gene TRBJ2-7; 9 nucleotides align to TRBD1. Trimming removed 9 bases from V and 6 bases from J; junction bases left unmatched: 8. CDR3 length: 13 amino acids. CDR1 KGHDR and CDR2 SFDVKD come from the germline V gene. The CDR3 bases are TGTGCCACCGCACGGGGACAGGGTGGCGAGCAGTACTTC. As protein: CATARGQGGEQYF.

There are many counts of this clonotype. The V and J genes are TRBV19 and TRBJ2-3; tentatively, D is TRBD1 (6 bases). The germline gives CDR1 LNHDA, CDR2 SQIVND (reference sequence). This CDR3 has 14 amino acids. V shed 6 bases and J shed 7 bases, with 17 bases lying between them. CDR3 loop: CASSPGATSNTQYF. In DNA form, the CDR3 reads TGTGCCAGTAGCCCAGGGGCCACCTCCAATACGCAGTATTTT.

This clonotype was seen a handful of times. The chain combines TRBV20-1 with TRBJ2-7; D is perhaps TRBD2 (6 bases). The CDR3 runs 14 residues. Looked up from germline, CDR1 is DFQATT and CDR2 is SNEGSKA (reference sequence). V lost 2 bases, J lost 0 bases, and 11 bases lay in between. The CDR3 loop reads CSARSRDFSYEQYF. In nucleotides, the CDR3 is TGCAGTGCTAGATCCCGGGACTTCTCCTACGAGCAGTACTTC.